One and the same sample provided the 10 T cell receptor beta chains below, sequenced in a study of T cell repertoires in ileal Crohn's disease. Produced via immunoSEQ multiplex PCR; TCRdb's table is partial and in-frame only. Of roughly 7,000 clones in the sample, about 73% were seen once. The sample's time point: proximal margin of the surgical specimen (macroscopically non-inflamed). The sequenced sample consisted of ileal tissue. The receptors were gathered from an adult with Crohn's disease.

In its sample, this clone ranks as large. The V and J genes are TRBV6-1 and TRBJ2-2; the match to TRBD2 covers 10 bases. V shed 2 bases, J shed 3 bases, and the junction held 0 bases outside the gene matches. Germline assignment: CDR1 MNHNS and CDR2 SASEGT. This CDR3 is 15 amino acids long. The CDR3 sequence: CASSELAGDTGELFF. The CDR3 coding sequence is TGTGCCAGCAGTGAACTAGCGGGAGACACCGGGGAGCTGTTTTTT.

This chain links TRBV27 with TRBJ2-1, with 12 positions matching TRBD2. Trimming removed 5 bases from V and 2 bases from J; junction bases left unmatched: 7. The V gene's germline CDR1 is MNHEY and CDR2 SMNVEV (reference sequence). The CDR3 is 17 amino acids. The CDR3: CASSTRLAGDAYNEQFF. The CDR3 DNA reads as TGTGCCAGCAGTACACGACTAGCGGGGGATGCCTACAATGAGCAGTTCTTC.

V gene TRBV29-1 combines with J gene TRBJ2-3; weak D call: TRBD1 (8 bases). V lost 5 bases, J lost 9 bases, and 12 bases lay in between. This CDR3 is 11 amino acids long. Per germline, CDR1 SQVTM and CDR2 ANQGSEA. The CDR3 sequence: CSVQQGGTQYF. In nucleotides, the CDR3 is TGCAGCGTTCAACAGGGGGGGACGCAGTATTTT.

The chain couples TRBV5-8 to TRBJ1-6; D unresolved. The CDR3 contains 14 residues. In germline, CDR1 is SGHTS, CDR2 YDEGEE. V lost 6 bases and J lost 5, with 12 bases in between. For the CDR3, the DNA is TGTGCCAGCAACCCTGAGGGAAATAATTCACCCCTCCACTTT. It specifies CASNPEGNNSPLHF.

The chain has TRBV18 and TRBJ1-5, with 8 bases aligning to TRBD1. The CDR3 consists of 14 residues. V was pared by 3 bases and J by 4 bases, with 2 bases of the junction left unmatched. Germline V lookup: CDR1 KGHSH, CDR2 LQKENI. The CDR3 spells CASSPGQGNQPQHF. CDR3 DNA: TGTGCCAGCTCACCCGGACAGGGAAATCAGCCCCAGCATTTT.

V is TRBV27 and J is TRBJ1-2, with D perhaps TRBD1 (6 bases). The CDR3 is 17 residues long. Trimming stripped 5 bases from V and 7 bases from J, with 26 bases between. CDR1 is MNHEY, CDR2 SMNVEV, per germline (reference sequence). In nucleotides, the CDR3 is TGTGCCAGCAGTCCCTCCCGGGACACGGGGAGCTTGGGTGGCTACACCTTC. Residues: CASSPSRDTGSLGGYTF.

The chain combines TRBV5-6 with TRBJ2-2; 9 bases match TRBD2. Germline CDR1 is SGHDT and CDR2 is YYEEEE. The junction had 7 bases not matched to a gene; V was cut back by 0 bases and J by 7 bases. CDR3 length equals 16 residues. CDR3 sequence: CASSLVAGGRIGELFF. DNA for the CDR3: TGTGCCAGCAGCTTGGTGGCGGGGGGGCGTATCGGGGAGCTGTTTTTT.

V gene TRBV9 combines with J gene TRBJ2-3; D is unclear. The germline V and J ends were trimmed by 0 bases and 3 bases, with 5 bases remaining between them. Germline CDR1 SGDLS, CDR2 YYNGEE. The CDR3 has 13 amino acids. DNA of the CDR3: TGTGCCAGCAGCGTAGAATTGACAGATACGCAGTATTTT. Its translation: CASSVELTDTQYF.

This clone was recorded once. V gene TRBV7-6 combines with J gene TRBJ1-6, with D maybe TRBD1 (5 bases). Germline CDR1 SGHVS, CDR2 FNYEAQ. The CDR3 spans 14 residues. V was pared by 8 bases and J by 7 bases, with 15 bases between. CDR3 residues: CASGRADKNSPLHF. In nucleotides, the CDR3 is TGTGCCAGCGGTCGGGCGGACAAAAATTCACCCCTCCACTTT.

In this sample, this clone turned up a few times. V and J are TRBV4-1 and TRBJ1-5, with D perhaps matching TRBD1 (5 bases). Germline CDR1 MGHRA, CDR2 YSYEKL. This CDR3 has 14 residues. V was cut by 6 bases and J by 7 bases, with 16 bases left in between. DNA for the CDR3: TGCGCCAGCAGAGGTCCCGGGGCGGAACAGCCCCAGCATTTT. Its protein is CASRGPGAEQPQHF.